This record covers a single T cell receptor (beta chain). This CDR3 comprises 12 residues. V lost 6 bases, J lost 7 bases, and 3 bases stayed unmatched. Germline loops: CDR1 MNHEY, CDR2 SVGAGI. The repertoire was sequenced with immunoSEQ multiplex PCR; TCRdb's copy has only in-frame clones and lacks some. The table lists around 70,000 clones, approximately 97% of them singletons. The record originates from a study of technical replicates of blood from several donors. The rearrangement links TRBV6-5 to TRBJ1-5; TRBD1 aligns across 7 bases. Sequencing used T cells isolated from PBMCs. The receptor's source is a human donor in good health. In DNA, the CDR3 is TGTGCCAGCAGAAACAGGGGCCAGCCCCAGCATTTT. Translating it yields CASRNRGQPQHF.